This T cell receptor (beta chain) was recorded in a study of OX40 agonist ivuxolimab in advanced cancers. Study-wide background: Dose-escalation patients suffered from hepatocellular carcinoma, melanoma, renal cell or head and neck cancer.

The CDR3 loop spans 14 amino acids. Between the trimmed V and J ends, which lost 0 bases and 2 bases, there was a span of 6 bases. CDR1 MGHRA and CDR2 YSYEKL come from the germline V gene. The table came from immunoSEQ multiplex PCR; TCRdb's copy has only in-frame clones and leaves some out. The sample comprises some 49,000 clones, roughly 85% of which are singletons, and 20% rests with the top ten. The clonotype originates from an adult with an advanced solid tumor such as melanoma, head and neck, liver or kidney cancer. The source was CD4+ or CD8+ T cells sorted from blood, collected in a trial of the OX40 agonist ivuxolimab. The chain joins TRBV4-1 to TRBJ2-3; D might be TRBD2 (5 bases). CDR3 sequence (DNA): TGCGCCAGCAGCCAAGAAGACTACACAGATACGCAGTATTTT. Translated: CASSQEDYTDTQYF.